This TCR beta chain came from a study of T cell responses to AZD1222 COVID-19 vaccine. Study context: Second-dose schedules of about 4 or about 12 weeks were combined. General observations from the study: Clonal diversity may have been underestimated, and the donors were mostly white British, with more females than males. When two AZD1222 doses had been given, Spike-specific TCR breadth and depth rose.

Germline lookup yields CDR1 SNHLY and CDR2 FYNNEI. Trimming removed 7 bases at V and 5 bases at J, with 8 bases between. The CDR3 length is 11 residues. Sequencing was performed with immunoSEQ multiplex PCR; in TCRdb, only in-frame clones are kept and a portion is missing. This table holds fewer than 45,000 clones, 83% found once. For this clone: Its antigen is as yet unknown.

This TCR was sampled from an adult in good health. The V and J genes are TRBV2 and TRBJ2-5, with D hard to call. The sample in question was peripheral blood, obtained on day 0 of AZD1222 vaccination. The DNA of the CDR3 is TGTGCCAGCACCCCTAAGGAGACCCAGTACTTC. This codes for CASTPKETQYF.